The T cell receptor (beta chain) under discussion was sequenced for a study of tumor and adjacent non-tumor tissue in lung cancer. Looking at the study overall: Patients were aged about 31 to 85, ten or so men and roughly 5 women, stage I to III. Each sample yielded 3.5 million to 5 million productive TCRbeta reads on average.

In regard to this clonotype: Its specificity is not known. A junction boundary mismatches the germline segment, possibly from a read error.

No cell sorting was done before RNA was extracted from the tissue. The normal lung tissue was taken more than 3 cm from the tumor edge. Chemotherapy-naive patients with new lung cancer underwent thoracic surgery in China, August–late 2014. Overall study results and limits: Significantly higher TCR diversity was found in tumor than normal lung.

The CDR3 loop spans 13 amino acids. CDR1 and CDR2 from the germline V gene are SGHDT and YYEEEE. Three rounds of nested PCR, following a modified ARM-PCR protocol, produced the TCRbeta library. TCRdb re-called the multiplex PCR reads with MiXCR, one entry per CDR3 protein. The data show 90,000 to 120,000 distinct CDR3 sequences, about 60% seen once. The receptor was isolated from a man aged 25-45 years with non-small cell lung cancer. This chain links TRBV5-6 with TRBJ2-1; tentative D call: TRBD2 (5 bases). The specimen sequenced was distant non-tumor lung tissue. The CDR3 nucleotides are TGTGCCAGCAGCATGGGGATCGGGAATGAGCAGTTTTTC. This sequence encodes CASSMGIGNEQFF.